The 17 T cell receptor beta chains given below trace back to one sample, sequenced in a study of tumor-infiltrating lymphocytes in localized non-small cell lung cancer. Profiling relied on immunoSEQ multiplex PCR, and the TCRdb table lists in-frame clones only, not all of them. The data contain several thousand clones, roughly 79% of them singletons. The sample consisted of uninvolved lung tissue not adjacent to the tumor. These receptor sequences come from a human donor with non-small cell lung cancer.

This chain connects TRBV7-2 to TRBJ1-1, with TRBD1 as a possible D gene (5 bases). CDR1 is SGHTA, CDR2 FQGNSA, per germline. The length of the CDR3 is 14 residues. V was clipped by 0 bases and J by 1 base, with 6 bases between them. CDR3 bases: TGTGCCAGCAGCTTAGCAGGGGCGAACACTGAAGCTTTCTTT. This translates into CASSLAGANTEAFF.

V usage is TRBV28 and J usage is TRBJ2-5, with 9 positions matching TRBD1. Unmatched junction bases numbered 5, after V lost 4 bases and J lost 5 bases. Germline values: CDR1 MDHEN, CDR2 SYDVKM. The CDR3 sequence is 14 residues long. CDR3 bases: TGTGCCAGCAGTTGGGACAGGGAGCTCGAGACCCAGTACTTC. Its translation: CASSWDRELETQYF.

DNA for the CDR3: TGCAGCGTTGTGAACACTGAAGCTTTCTTT. Its protein product is CSVVNTEAFF. The chain carries TRBV29-1 and TRBJ1-1; D not resolved. Germline V gene lookup returns CDR1 SQVTM and CDR2 ANQGSEA. V lost 4 bases and J lost 0, with 0 bases in between. The CDR3 covers 10 residues.

This chain uses TRBV30 with TRBJ2-3; D is perhaps TRBD1 (5 bases). Germline V lookup: CDR1 GTSNPN, CDR2 SVGIG (reference sequence). There are 16 residues in the CDR3. V was pared by 3 bases and J by 4 bases, with 20 bases between. The CDR3 DNA reads TGTGCCTGGAGCAGGTTTCTTCAGGGTGCCGCAGATACGCAGTATTTT. Its translation: CAWSRFLQGAADTQYF.

This sequence joins TRBV19 and TRBJ2-2, with no clear D. The CDR3 spans 13 residues. V lost 10 bases to trimming and J lost 0 bases, with 9 bases between them. Germline V gene lookup returns CDR1 LNHDA and CDR2 SQIVND (reference sequence). The CDR3 region is CATVSTNTGELFF. The CDR3 nucleotides are TGTGCCACAGTCTCGACGAACACCGGGGAGCTGTTTTTT.

The chain joins TRBV5-1 to TRBJ2-1; the D is unclear. Trimming cost V 0 bases and J 8 bases, with 9 bases left between them. CDR3 length: 13 amino acids. The germline CDR1 and CDR2 sequences are SGHRS and YFSETQ. CDR3 in amino acids: CASSLVVSHEQFF. CDR3 DNA sequence: TGCGCCAGCAGCTTGGTGGTCTCCCATGAGCAGTTCTTC.

The V and J genes are TRBV15 and TRBJ1-3, with no clear D. Trimming removed 2 bases from V and 0 bases from J, with 11 bases in between. In germline, CDR1 is LNHNV, CDR2 YYDKDF (reference sequence). The CDR3 loop spans 16 amino acids. CDR3 nucleotide sequence: TGTGCCACCAGCAGAACGGTGCAAGACTCTGGAAACACCATATATTTT. Protein: CATSRTVQDSGNTIYF.

The rearrangement links TRBV9 to TRBJ1-2, with 8 bases aligning to TRBD1. The germline gives CDR1 SGDLS, CDR2 YYNGEE. There are 16 residues in the CDR3. With 0 bases clipped from V and 3 bases from J, the junction kept 7 bases outside the gene matches. CDR3 amino acids: CASSVVPTGGDYGYTF. The CDR3 DNA reads TGTGCCAGCAGCGTAGTACCCACAGGGGGGGACTATGGCTACACCTTC.

The genes are TRBV6-6 and TRBJ2-5, with 10 bases aligning to TRBD2. The CDR3 runs 14 residues. After removal of 3 bases from V and 3 bases from J, the junction contained 1 base not matched to a gene. The V gene's germline CDR1 is MNHNY and CDR2 SVGAGI (reference sequence). The CDR3 loop is CASSYSGGKETQYF. The CDR3 coding sequence is TGTGCCAGCAGTTATAGCGGGGGGAAAGAGACCCAGTACTTC.

The chain uses TRBV10-3 and TRBJ2-3; D gene unclear. There are 14 residues in the CDR3. CDR1 and CDR2 from the germline V gene are ENHRY and SYGVKD. Trimming stripped 10 bases from V and 4 bases from J, with 18 bases between. The CDR3 region has the DNA TGTGCCACCAGAGATAGCACCCGGGCAGATACGCAGTATTTT. This codes for CATRDSTRADTQYF.

The chain couples TRBV28 to TRBJ2-2; TRBD1 matches at 10 bases. The CDR3 totals 15 residues. Germline values: CDR1 MDHEN, CDR2 SYDVKM. With 3 bases clipped from V and 9 bases from J, the junction kept 7 bases outside the gene matches. CDR3 DNA: TGTGCCAGCAGTTTTGAGACAGGGGGCAACCGGGAGCTGTTTTTT. The encoded protein is CASSFETGGNRELFF.

Comment on this clone: Different DNA sequences within this sample yield the same CDR3. Here the CDR3 DNA reads TGTGCCAGCAGTGAACAAGCCGCTAGCACAGATACGCAGTATTTT. This gives the protein CASSEQAASTDTQYF. The chain links TRBV2 to TRBJ2-3, with D unclear. CDR1 SNHLY and CDR2 FYNNEI come from the germline V gene. Between the trimmed V and J ends, which lost 2 bases and 0 bases, there was a span of 9 bases. The length of the CDR3 is 15 residues.

The chain has TRBV9 and TRBJ2-3, with D perhaps TRBD2 (6 bases). V lost 0 bases and J lost 4, with 9 bases in between. CDR1 and CDR2 from the germline V gene are SGDLS and YYNGEE. The CDR3 runs 14 residues. CDR3 loop: CASSVERLADTQYF. Here the CDR3 DNA reads TGTGCCAGCAGCGTAGAGCGACTAGCAGATACGCAGTATTTT.

This clone was detected only once. V gene TRBV15 combines with J gene TRBJ1-2; D is uncertain. Germline V gene sequence: CDR1 LNHNV, CDR2 YYDKDF (reference sequence). The V gene lost 0 bases and the J gene lost 7 bases, with 9 bases spanning the gap. CDR3 length equals 13 residues. CDR3 protein: CATSRERAGGYTF. CDR3 in DNA: TGTGCCACCAGCAGAGAGAGGGCGGGTGGCTACACCTTC.

The chain uses TRBV6-4 and TRBJ2-7; 12 bases map to TRBD1. The germline gives CDR1 MRHNA, CDR2 SNTAGT. This CDR3 is built from 17 residues. The V gene end was trimmed by 4 bases and the J gene end by 6 bases; junction bases not matched to a gene: 13. DNA of the CDR3: TGTGCCAGCAGTGCCTTGGGGACAGGGGGCGCCTGGGGCGAGCAGTACTTC. This encodes CASSALGTGGAWGEQYF.

The sample holds one count of this clone. This rearrangement joins TRBV19 to TRBJ1-1; D might be TRBD1 (6 bases). The germline CDR1 and CDR2 sequences are LNHDA and SQIVND (reference sequence). The CDR3 extends over 14 amino acids. Between the trimmed V and J ends, which lost 3 bases and 4 bases, there was a span of 12 bases. The CDR3 is CASSMAGGGTEAFF. CDR3 nucleotide sequence: TGTGCCAGTAGTATGGCGGGGGGCGGCACTGAAGCTTTCTTT.

The V gene is TRBV7-2, the J gene TRBJ2-7; TRBD2 aligns across 9 bases. CDR3 size: 15 residues. With V trimmed by 5 bases and J by 1 base, 6 bases remained unmatched. The germline V gene encodes CDR1 SGHTA and CDR2 FQGNSA. The CDR3: CASSQERGDSYEQYF. The CDR3 DNA reads TGTGCCAGCAGCCAAGAGCGGGGGGATTCCTACGAGCAGTACTTC.